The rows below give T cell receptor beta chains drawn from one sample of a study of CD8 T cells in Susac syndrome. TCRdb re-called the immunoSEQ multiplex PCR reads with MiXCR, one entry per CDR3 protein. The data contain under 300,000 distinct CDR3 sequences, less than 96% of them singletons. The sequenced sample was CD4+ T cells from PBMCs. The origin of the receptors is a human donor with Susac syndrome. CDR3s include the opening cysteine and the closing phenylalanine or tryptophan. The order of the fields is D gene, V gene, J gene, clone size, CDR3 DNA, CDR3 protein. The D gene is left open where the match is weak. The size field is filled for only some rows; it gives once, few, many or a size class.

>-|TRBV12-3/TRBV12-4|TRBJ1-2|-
TGTGCCAGCAGCTGGGGACACTTAAACTATGGCTACACCTTC
CASSWGHLNYGYTF
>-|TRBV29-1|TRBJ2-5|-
TGCAGCGTTGGGAGACAGTGGGAGACCCAGTACTTC
CSVGRQWETQYF
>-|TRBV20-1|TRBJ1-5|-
TGCAGTGCTAGAGATCCGGGGGGCGGTGGGCAGCCCCAGCATTTT
CSARDPGGGGQPQHF
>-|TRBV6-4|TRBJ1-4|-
TGTGCCAGCAGTGACCAGGGGAGGAAACTGTTTTTT
CASSDQGRKLFF
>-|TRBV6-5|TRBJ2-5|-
TGTGCCAGCAGTTACTACGAGAGGGCCGAGACCCAGTACTTC
CASSYYERAETQYF
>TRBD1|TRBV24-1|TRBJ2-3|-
TGTGCCACCGAGGGACAGGACACAGATACGCAGTATTTT
CATEGQDTDTQYF
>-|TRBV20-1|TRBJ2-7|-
TGCAGTGCTACCGGGGTTGAGTACGAGCAGTACTTC
CSATGVEYEQYF
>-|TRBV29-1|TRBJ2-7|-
TGCAGCGTTCTATCCCTCCGTATAGGCGAGCAGTACTTC
CSVLSLRIGEQYF
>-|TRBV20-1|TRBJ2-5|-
TGCAGTGCTGGCAACTATCTAGCTCGGGAAGAGACCCAGTACTTC
CSAGNYLAREETQYF
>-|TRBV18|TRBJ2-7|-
TGTGCCAGCTCACCGGACATTACCTACGAGCAGTACTTC
CASSPDITYEQYF
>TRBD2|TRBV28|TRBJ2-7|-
TGTGCCAGCTTGACCTCGGTACCAACTAGCGGGAGCGTCGGGCAGTACTTC
CASLTSVPTSGSVGQYF
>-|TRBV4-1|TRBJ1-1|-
TGCGCCAGCAGCCAAGGGGAGGGGCAGGAGGGAACTGAAGCTTTCTTT
CASSQGEGQEGTEAFF
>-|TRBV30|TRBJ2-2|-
TGTGCCTGGAGTGCCTCTAGATCCGGGGAGCTGTTTTTT
CAWSASRSGELFF
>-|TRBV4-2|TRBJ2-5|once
TGTGCCAGTACCGGGTCGGTGGGGGAGACCCAGTACTTC
CASTGSVGETQYF
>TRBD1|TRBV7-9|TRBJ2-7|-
TGTGCCAGCAGCTCCCAGACAGGGGCCGGAGCCTCCTACGAGCAGTACTTC
CASSSQTGAGASYEQYF
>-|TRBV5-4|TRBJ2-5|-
TGTGCCAGCAGCTCTAGCGTTCAAGAGACCCAGTACTTC
CASSSSVQETQYF
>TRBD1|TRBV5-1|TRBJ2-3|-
TGCGCCAGCAGCTTGTTCACGGGACAGTACACAGATACGCAGTATTTT
CASSLFTGQYTDTQYF
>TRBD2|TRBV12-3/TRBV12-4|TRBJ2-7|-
TGTGCCAGCATTCCCGGGACTAGTAGCTACGAGCAGTACTTC
CASIPGTSSYEQYF
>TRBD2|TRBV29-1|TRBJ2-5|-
TGCAGCGGTTCGGGACTAGCGGGAGTCGGGGGGGAGACCCAGTACTTC
CSGSGLAGVGGETQYF
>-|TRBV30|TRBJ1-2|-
TGTGCCTGGAGGGGCTGGGACTCGGGGGGCTACACCTTC
CAWRGWDSGGYTF
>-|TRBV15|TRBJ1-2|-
TGTGCCACCAGCGAGGCGGGTTTTGGTGGCTACACCTTC
CATSEAGFGGYTF
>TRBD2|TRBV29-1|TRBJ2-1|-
TGCAGCGATACGGGAGGCGACTACAATGAGCAGTTCTTC
CSDTGGDYNEQFF
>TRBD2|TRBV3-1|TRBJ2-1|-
TGTGCCAGCAGCCCCTGGACTAGCGGGAGGGACAATGAGCAGTTCTTC
CASSPWTSGRDNEQFF
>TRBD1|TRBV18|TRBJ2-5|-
TGTGCCAGCTCGCTGGGACAGCTCCAAGAGACCCAGTACTTC
CASSLGQLQETQYF
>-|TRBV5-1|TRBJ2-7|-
TGCGCCAGCAGCTTGGTTGCTGAAGCCTACGAGCAGTACTTC
CASSLVAEAYEQYF
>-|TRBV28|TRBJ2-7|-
TGTGCCAGCGCTGGGGTCAGAGGGGGCTACGAGCAGTACTTC
CASAGVRGGYEQYF
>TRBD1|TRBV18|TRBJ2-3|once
TGTGCCAGCTCACCACAGAAGACAGGGGGCGGAGATACGCAGTATTTT
CASSPQKTGGGDTQYF
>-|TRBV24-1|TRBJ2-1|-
TGTGCCACCAGTGATTTTGCCGACAATGAGCAGTTCTTC
CATSDFADNEQFF
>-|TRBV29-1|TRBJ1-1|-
TGCAGCGTTGAATTAGGTGGCAAGCATGAAGCTTTCTTT
CSVELGGKHEAFF
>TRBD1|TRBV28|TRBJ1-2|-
TGTGCCAGCAGTGGGGACAGAAACTATGGCTACACCTTC
CASSGDRNYGYTF
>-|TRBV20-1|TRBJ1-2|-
TGCAGTGCCGTTGTTGGGGAGGGCTACACCTTC
CSAVVGEGYTF
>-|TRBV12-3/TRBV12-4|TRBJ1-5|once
TGTGCCAGCAGCCCCGGGGCCGGAGGGCCCCAGCATTTT
CASSPGAGGPQHF
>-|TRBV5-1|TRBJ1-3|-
TGCGCCAGCAGCGGTGACAGGTCTGGAAACACCATATATTTT
CASSGDRSGNTIYF
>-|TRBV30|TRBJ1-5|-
TGTGCCTGGAGTCGAACACCGAATCAGCCCCAGCATTTT
CAWSRTPNQPQHF
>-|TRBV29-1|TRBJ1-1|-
TGCAGCTATGTGGGGATCCTCAACACTGAAGCTTTCTTT
CSYVGILNTEAFF
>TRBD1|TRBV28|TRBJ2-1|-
TGTGCCAGCGGGGGACAGACACAATACAATGAGCAGTTCTTC
CASGGQTQYNEQFF
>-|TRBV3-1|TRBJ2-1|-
TGTGCCAGCAGCCCTGTGAACTCCTACAATGAGCAGTTCTTC
CASSPVNSYNEQFF
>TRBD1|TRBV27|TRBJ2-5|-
TGTGCCAGCAGTTCCCAGGGACAGGGTTTTCGAGAGACCCAGTACTTC
CASSSQGQGFRETQYF
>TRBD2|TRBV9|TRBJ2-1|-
TGTGCCAGCAGCGTAGCTCCGGGGACTAGCGGGATGACGCAGTTCTTC
CASSVAPGTSGMTQFF
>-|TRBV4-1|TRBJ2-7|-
TGCGCCAGCAGCCAAGGAACGGGACACACGTACTTC
CASSQGTGHTYF